This T cell receptor beta chain was profiled in a study of cytomegalovirus exposure and HLA in healthy donors. The CDR3 spans 15 residues. Trimming took off 5 bases at V and 5 bases at J, with 16 bases between the two ends. The V gene's germline CDR1 is SGHNT and CDR2 YYREEE (reference sequence). Amplification used 60 Vbeta primers and 13 Jbeta primers. The protocol was immunoSEQ multiplex PCR, while the TCRdb copy is restricted to in-frame clones and leaves out a portion. The sample includes hundreds of thousands of clones, 85% to 90% of them seen just once. The source material was PBMCs. The sequence derives from a woman younger than 30 in good health and CMV-seronegative. This chain joins TRBV5-4 and TRBJ2-2; a weak D match, TRBD1 (7 bases). The CDR3 DNA reads TGTGCCAGCAGAGGAGGAGGGGGCGAAACCGGGGAGCTGTTTTTT. Its translation is CASRGGGGETGELFF.